This passage covers 20 T cell receptor beta chains from one sample sequenced in a study of blood T cell repertoires in COVID-19. The table came from immunoSEQ multiplex PCR; TCRdb's copy has only in-frame clones and leaves some out. This table has approximately 100,000 clones, roughly four fifths appearing once. Material for sequencing was peripheral blood. These receptors were obtained from a man aged 65-85 years with active or convalescent COVID-19.

The chain couples TRBV7-2 to TRBJ2-3, with a weak D call TRBD2 (5 bases). The CDR3 extends over 14 amino acids. Germline CDR1 and CDR2: SGHTA and FQGNSA. V was pared by 3 bases and J by 2 bases, with 9 bases between. CDR3 amino acids: CASSLWTDTDTQYF. Here the CDR3 DNA reads TGTGCCAGCAGCTTGTGGACTGACACAGATACGCAGTATTTT.

V is TRBV30 and J is TRBJ2-1; 10 bases map to TRBD2. This CDR3 spans 13 amino acids. Germline CDR1 and CDR2: GTSNPN and SVGIG (reference sequence). After removal of 4 bases from V and 3 bases from J, the junction contained 0 bases not matched to a gene. In DNA, the CDR3 is TGTGCCTGGACTAGCGGGGGCTACAATGAGCAGTTCTTC. The encoded protein is CAWTSGGYNEQFF. Using reference TRBV30 and TRBJ2-1 for the parts outside the CDR3, the full variable domain is SQTIHQWPATLVQPVGSPLSLECTVEGTSNPNLYWYRQAAGRGLQLLFYSVGIGQISSEVPQNLSASRPQDRQFILSSKKLLLSDSGFYLCAWTSGGYNEQFFGPGTRLTVL.

The J gene is TRBJ1-3, the V gene TRBV6-5; 9 bases are shared with TRBD1. V lost 7 bases and J lost 4; bases outside the gene matches: 8. Germline V gene data show CDR1 as MNHEY and CDR2 as SVGAGI. The CDR3 consists of 15 residues. The DNA for the CDR3 is TGTGCCAGCATCCCCGACAGGGGGTCAGGAAACACCATATATTTT. Encoded protein: CASIPDRGSGNTIYF.

The rearrangement joins TRBV12-3 or TRBV12-4 to TRBJ2-3; the D is unclear. V lost 6 bases to trimming and J lost 4 bases, with 5 bases between them. The CDR3 consists of 11 residues. This CDR3 is CASRASDTQYF. The CDR3 DNA reads as TGTGCCAGCAGGGCATCAGATACGCAGTATTTT.

This clone was seen only once. The chain joins TRBV6-5 to TRBJ1-1; tentative D call: TRBD1 (6 bases). The CDR3 length is 14 residues. From germline, CDR1 is MNHEY and CDR2 SVGAGI. V was cut by 7 bases and J by 5 bases, with 17 bases left in between. The CDR3 coding sequence is TGTGCCAGCACCAGACAGGTGGGGGGGACTGAAGCTTTCTTT. This sequence encodes CASTRQVGGTEAFF.

V gene TRBV5-6 combines with J gene TRBJ1-1, with D hard to call. V was cut by 7 bases and J by 3 bases, with 13 bases left in between. Germline V gene sequence: CDR1 SGHDT, CDR2 YYEEEE. The CDR3 contains 13 residues. The CDR3 bases are TGTGCCAGCGGTCAGACTTGGGACACTGAAGCTTTCTTT. Translation gives CASGQTWDTEAFF. The full variable domain, in which reference TRBV5-6 and TRBJ1-1 provide the parts outside the CDR3, is DAGVTQSPTHLIKTRGQQVTLRCSPKSGHDTVSWYQQALGQGPQFIFQYYEEEERQRGNFPDRFSGHQFPNYSSELNVNALLLGDSALYLCASGQTWDTEAFFGQGTRLTVV.

V usage is TRBV6-5 and J usage is TRBJ2-1; D unresolved. This CDR3 is built from 14 residues. V lost 0 bases and J 7 bases, leaving 10 bases between the germline ends. Looked up from germline, CDR1 is MNHEY and CDR2 is SVGAGI. The CDR3 reads CASSYSSWRNEQFF. CDR3 bases: TGTGCCAGCAGTTACTCGTCGTGGCGGAATGAGCAGTTCTTC.

The rearrangement joins TRBV15 to TRBJ2-2; D not certain. CDR3 length equals 15 residues. The germline CDR1 and CDR2 sequences are LNHNV and YYDKDF (reference sequence). V gave up 0 bases and J gave up 4 bases, with 9 bases separating them. The CDR3 sequence is CATSRDETSTGELFF. CDR3 in DNA: TGTGCCACCAGCAGAGATGAGACATCCACCGGGGAGCTGTTTTTT.

This clone has only a few counts. The V call is TRBV11-3, the J call TRBJ2-3, with 10 bases fitting TRBD1. In germline, CDR1 is SGHNT, CDR2 YENEEA. This CDR3 is built from 15 residues. V lost 8 bases and J lost 0; bases outside the gene matches: 5. The CDR3 sequence is CASGQGGTSTDTQYF. The CDR3 nucleotides read TGTGCCAGCGGACAGGGGGGCACTAGCACAGATACGCAGTATTTT. Variable domain in full (rest from reference TRBV11-3 and TRBJ2-3): EAGVVQSPRYKIIEKKQPVAFWCNPISGHNTLYWYLQNLGQGPELLIRYENEEAVDDSQLPKDRFSAERLKGVDSTLKIQPAELGDSAVYLCASGQGGTSTDTQYFGPGTRLTVL.

The V gene is TRBV5-1, the J gene TRBJ1-2; D is undetermined. In germline, CDR1 is SGHRS, CDR2 YFSETQ. The V gene lost 0 bases and the J gene lost 4 bases, with 10 bases spanning the gap. The CDR3 length is 14 residues. The CDR3 coding sequence is TGCGCCAGCAGCTTGGGAGCCGGAGGCTATGGCTACACCTTC. Translated: CASSLGAGGYGYTF.

The chain carries TRBV13 and TRBJ2-1, with a tentative D call TRBD2 (6 bases). Trimming cost V 1 base and J 4 bases, with 8 bases left between them. In germline, CDR1 is PRHDT, CDR2 FYEKMQ (reference sequence). The CDR3 consists of 14 residues. The CDR3 protein is CASSLAGVYNEQFF. CDR3 in DNA: TGTGCCAGCAGCTTAGCGGGGGTTTACAATGAGCAGTTCTTC.

The chain joins TRBV2 to TRBJ2-1; perhaps TRBD2 as D (5 bases). Germline V gives CDR1 SNHLY, CDR2 FYNNEI. V was cut by 8 bases and J by 9 bases, with 20 bases left in between. The CDR3 covers 14 residues. The CDR3 region is CASRPSPPVGEQFF. CDR3 nucleotide sequence: TGTGCCAGCCGCCCTAGCCCGCCGGTGGGTGAGCAGTTCTTC.

This clone was found once. The V call is TRBV6-2 or TRBV6-3, the J call TRBJ2-3; D is possibly TRBD2 (6 bases). The V and J ends lost 2 bases and 4 bases respectively, with 10 bases between them. The CDR3 is 14 amino acids. Germline V gene lookup returns CDR1 MNHEY and CDR2 SVGEGT. CDR3 protein: CASSYEDYPDTQYF. Written as DNA, the CDR3 is TGTGCCAGCAGTTACGAGGACTATCCAGATACGCAGTATTTT.

The genes are TRBV9 and TRBJ2-2; the D gene is possibly TRBD1 (6 bases). Trimming took 0 bases from V and 2 from J, leaving 17 bases between them. CDR1 and CDR2 from the germline V gene are SGDLS and YYNGEE. The CDR3 is 18 amino acids. The CDR3 DNA sequence: TGTGCCAGCAGCGTAGGGGTCCGACAGGAGCTAAACACCGGGGAGCTGTTTTTT. Its translation: CASSVGVRQELNTGELFF.

The J gene is TRBJ1-2, the V gene TRBV9; no clear D. CDR1 is SGDLS, CDR2 YYNGEE, per germline. This CDR3 comprises 13 residues. Between the trimmed V and J ends, which lost 0 bases and 8 bases, there was a span of 11 bases. The CDR3 is CASSVEQTRGYTF. The CDR3 DNA is TGTGCCAGCAGCGTAGAGCAGACGCGGGGCTACACCTTC.

The CDR3 DNA sequence: TGTGCCAGCAGCCACGAGGGCGGCGGTGGAAACACCATATATTTT. Protein sequence: CASSHEGGGGNTIYF. This chain connects TRBV7-9 to TRBJ1-3; D gene ambiguous. This CDR3 is built from 15 residues. CDR1 is SEHNR, CDR2 FQNEAQ, per germline (reference sequence). V gave up 5 bases and J gave up 3 bases, with 14 bases separating them.

The chain recombines TRBV28 with TRBJ2-1; tentative D call: TRBD2 (6 bases). The CDR3 covers 14 residues. Trimming cost V 4 bases and J 7 bases, with 14 bases left between them. Looked up from germline, CDR1 is MDHEN and CDR2 is SYDVKM. The CDR3 DNA reads as TGTGCCAGCAGTTCGCGACTCGGGGGTAATGAGCAGTTCTTC. This codes for CASSSRLGGNEQFF.

This clone was observed a few times. The CDR3 coding sequence is TGTGCCAGCAGCCAAGAACAGGGGCCGAGCTCCTACAATGAGCAGTTCTTC. It yields the protein CASSQEQGPSSYNEQFF. The V call is TRBV14, the J call TRBJ2-1; 7 bases fit TRBD1. Germline V gene data show CDR1 as SGHDN and CDR2 as FVKESK. J gave up 0 bases and V 0 bases, and 5 bases lay outside the gene matches. The CDR3 loop spans 17 amino acids.

This rearrangement joins TRBV7-3 to TRBJ1-1; 7 nucleotides match TRBD1. Germline CDR1 SGHTA, CDR2 FQGTGA. The CDR3 runs to 14 residues. V gave up 4 bases and J gave up 1 base; unmatched junction bases: 3. The CDR3 spells CASSSQGGNTEAFF. The CDR3, as DNA: TGTGCCAGCAGCTCCCAGGGGGGGAACACTGAAGCTTTCTTT.

This rearrangement joins TRBV30 to TRBJ1-2; 12 nucleotides match TRBD1. This CDR3 comprises 20 residues. Germline V CDR1 and CDR2: GTSNPN, SVGIG (reference sequence). V was pared by 1 base and J by 4 bases, with 19 bases of the junction left unmatched. The CDR3 here is CAWSDPTLSGTGGSLYGYTF. CDR3 nucleotide sequence: TGTGCCTGGAGTGATCCAACTTTATCCGGGACAGGGGGCAGCCTCTATGGCTACACCTTC.